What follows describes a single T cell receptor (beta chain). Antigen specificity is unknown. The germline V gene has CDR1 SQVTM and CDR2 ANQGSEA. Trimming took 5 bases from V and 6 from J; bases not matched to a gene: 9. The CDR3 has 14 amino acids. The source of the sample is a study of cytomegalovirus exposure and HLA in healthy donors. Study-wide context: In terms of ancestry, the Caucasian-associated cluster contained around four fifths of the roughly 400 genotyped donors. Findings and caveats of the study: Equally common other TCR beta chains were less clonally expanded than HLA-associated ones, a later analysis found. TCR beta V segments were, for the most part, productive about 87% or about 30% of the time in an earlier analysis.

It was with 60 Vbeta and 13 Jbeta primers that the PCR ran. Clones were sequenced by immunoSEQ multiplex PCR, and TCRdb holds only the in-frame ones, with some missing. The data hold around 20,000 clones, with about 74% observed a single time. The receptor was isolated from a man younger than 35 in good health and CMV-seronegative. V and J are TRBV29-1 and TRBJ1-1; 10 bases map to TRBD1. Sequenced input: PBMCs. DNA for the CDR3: TGCAGCGTTATCCCGGGACAGGGGTTCCCTGAAGCTTTCTTT. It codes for CSVIPGQGFPEAFF.